This T cell receptor (beta chain) was obtained from a study of blood T cells in healthy people across ages. For the study at large: Every two T cells gave about one barcoded beta molecule via template switching. Notes on the study in general: More naive CD4+ cells and higher diversity marked long-lived donors relative to aged donors.

As for this clonotype: Its antigen is unidentified.

Germline CDR1 and CDR2: DFQATT and SNEGSKA (reference sequence). V lost 0 bases, J lost 0 bases, and 12 bases lay in between. The CDR3 covers 15 residues. PCR was performed a second time for about 7 to 11 cycles using a sample-barcoded 5' primer and a J-beta primer mix. A single record per CDR3 protein comes from TCRdb applying MiXCR to the 5' RACE reads. This table has roughly 800,000 distinct CDR3 sequences, 25% appearing once. The same sample was also used in a study of T cells of mothers and their children. That paper states: cDNA was made from all extracted RNA, approximately 1.4 ug per 15 ul. Every mother produced more than 9.5 million TCR beta CDR3 reads, whereas every child provided roughly 3 million.

The receptor comes from a boy aged 10-17 years in good health. The sample taken for sequencing was blood. The rearrangement uses TRBV20-1 and TRBJ2-7; D remains ambiguous. The CDR3 DNA follows: TGCAGTGCTAGAGATCTCGTCGGGTCCTCCTACGAGCAGTACTTC. Translation gives CSARDLVGSSYEQYF.